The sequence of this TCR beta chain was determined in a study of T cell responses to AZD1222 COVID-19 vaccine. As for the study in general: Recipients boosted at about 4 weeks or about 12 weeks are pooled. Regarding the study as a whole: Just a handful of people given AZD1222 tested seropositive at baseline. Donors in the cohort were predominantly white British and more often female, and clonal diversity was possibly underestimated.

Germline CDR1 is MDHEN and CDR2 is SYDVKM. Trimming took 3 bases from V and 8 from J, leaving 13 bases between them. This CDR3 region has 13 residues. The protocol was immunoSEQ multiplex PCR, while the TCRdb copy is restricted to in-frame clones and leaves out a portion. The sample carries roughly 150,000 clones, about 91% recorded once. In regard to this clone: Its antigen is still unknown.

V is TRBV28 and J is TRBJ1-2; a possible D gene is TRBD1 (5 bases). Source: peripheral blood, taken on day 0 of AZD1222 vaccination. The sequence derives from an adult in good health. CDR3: CASSLPDSTGYTF. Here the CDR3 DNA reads TGTGCCAGCAGTTTGCCCGACAGCACGGGCTACACCTTC.